This TCR beta chain was identified in a study of OX40 agonist ivuxolimab in advanced cancers. Using immunoSEQ multiplex PCR, the repertoire was profiled, and TCRdb retains in-frame clones only, with some absent. The sample records roughly 77,000 clones, around 93% being singletons. The germline gives CDR1 SNHLY, CDR2 FYNNEI. CDR3 size: 11 residues. V was shortened by 5 bases and J by 0 bases, with 1 base between the two germline ends. The rearrangement uses TRBV2 and TRBJ1-2; D remains ambiguous. The TCR comes from an adult with an advanced solid tumor such as melanoma, head and neck, liver or kidney cancer. The source was CD4+ or CD8+ T cells sorted from blood, collected in a trial of the OX40 agonist ivuxolimab. The CDR3 is CASSTNYGYTF. The CDR3, as DNA: TGTGCCAGCAGTACTAACTATGGCTACACCTTC.